Each of the 28 T cell receptor beta chains below was sequenced from the same sample in a study of blood T cell repertoires in COVID-19. Method: immunoSEQ multiplex PCR; TCRdb's copy keeps in-frame clones and lacks some. The data show some 60,000 clones, with 60% to 85% seen just once and approximately 21% held by the top ten. Material for sequencing was peripheral blood. These receptors came from a man between 25 and 39 years old with COVID-19, enrolled during active disease.

This chain uses TRBV19 with TRBJ1-6, with no clear D. The CDR3 sequence is 12 residues long. V was cut by 11 bases and J by 2 bases, with 7 bases left in between. Germline assignment: CDR1 LNHDA and CDR2 SQIVND (reference sequence). Here the CDR3 reads CAAGTYNSPLHF. DNA for the CDR3: TGTGCCGCCGGGACCTATAATTCACCCCTCCACTTT.

This chain links TRBV30 with TRBJ2-2, with D maybe TRBD1 (6 bases). Trimming took off 2 bases at V and 5 bases at J, with 9 bases between the two ends. The CDR3 has 13 amino acids. The germline gives CDR1 GTSNPN, CDR2 SVGIG (reference sequence). The CDR3 spells CAWSKQGTGELFF. The CDR3 DNA reads as TGTGCCTGGAGTAAACAGGGAACCGGGGAGCTGTTTTTT. The whole variable domain, remainder taken from reference TRBV30 and TRBJ2-2, is SQTIHQWPATLVQPVGSPLSLECTVEGTSNPNLYWYRQAAGRGLQLLFYSVGIGQISSEVPQNLSASRPQDRQFILSSKKLLLSDSGFYLCAWSKQGTGELFFGEGSRLTVL.

A few counts support this clone. The chain employs TRBV18 and TRBJ1-2, with D possibly matching TRBD1 (6 bases). CDR1 KGHSH and CDR2 LQKENI come from the germline V gene. This CDR3 spans 13 amino acids. The germline V and J ends were trimmed by 3 bases and 8 bases, with 13 bases remaining between them. CDR3 nucleotide sequence: TGTGCCAGCTCACCCCGGGGGGGGCAAGGCTACACCTTC. Protein product: CASSPRGGQGYTF.

V usage is TRBV5-6 and J usage is TRBJ1-6, with D uncertain. The V gene's germline CDR1 is SGHDT and CDR2 YYEEEE. V shed 2 bases and J shed 10 bases, with 7 bases lying between them. The CDR3 runs 12 residues. The CDR3 nucleotides read TGTGCCAGCAGCTTTGACGGGTCACCCCTCCACTTT. Protein product: CASSFDGSPLHF.

The V call is TRBV6-1, the J call TRBJ2-7; D is perhaps TRBD2 (5 bases). Germline loops: CDR1 MNHNS, CDR2 SASEGT. Deletions cut 2 bases from V and 3 bases from J, with 5 bases between. CDR3 length equals 12 residues. Here the CDR3 reads CASSERGYEQYF. The DNA for the CDR3 is TGTGCCAGCAGTGAACGGGGCTACGAGCAGTACTTC.

The chain uses TRBV15 and TRBJ2-1, with TRBD1 matching 10 bases. The ends lost 0 bases at V and 4 bases at J; junction bases unmatched: 6. This CDR3 is built from 17 residues. The germline gives CDR1 LNHNV, CDR2 YYDKDF (reference sequence). The CDR3 sequence: CATSRDYGTGVYNEQFF. DNA of the CDR3: TGTGCCACCAGCAGAGATTACGGGACAGGGGTATACAATGAGCAGTTCTTC.

This clone was recorded only once. The chain couples TRBV30 to TRBJ2-5; 8 bases line up with TRBD1. This CDR3 is built from 13 residues. V lost 4 bases, J lost 3 bases, and 4 bases stayed unmatched. The germline gives CDR1 GTSNPN, CDR2 SVGIG (reference sequence). The CDR3: CAWTGQGEETQYF. For the CDR3, the DNA is TGTGCCTGGACCGGACAGGGCGAAGAGACCCAGTACTTC.

This clone has a single count. The rearrangement joins TRBV7-2 to TRBJ2-7; 12 bases agree with TRBD2. The V gene's germline CDR1 is SGHTA and CDR2 FQGNSA. The J segment lost 3 bases and the V segment lost 5 bases, leaving 8 bases of the junction unmatched. The CDR3 is 16 residues long. The CDR3 loop is CASSIVTSGGYYEQYF. The CDR3 DNA reads TGTGCCAGCAGCATCGTGACTAGCGGGGGATACTACGAGCAGTACTTC.

J is TRBJ2-1 and V is TRBV6-5, with 12 bases lining up with TRBD2. With 7 bases clipped from V and 5 bases from J, the junction kept 6 bases outside the gene matches. The length of the CDR3 is 15 residues. Germline lookup yields CDR1 MNHEY and CDR2 SVGAGI. The CDR3 spells CASTSRTSGNNEQFF. CDR3 sequence (DNA): TGTGCCAGCACCTCCAGGACTAGCGGGAACAATGAGCAGTTCTTC.

The chain carries TRBV3-1 (or the pseudogene TRBV3-2) and TRBJ1-1; TRBD1 matches 10 bases. Germline CDR1 is LGHDT and CDR2 is YNNKEL (reference sequence). The CDR3 runs to 18 residues. V trimming: 0 bases; J trimming: 1 base; junction bases outside the gene matches: 8. The CDR3 DNA is TGTGCCAGCAGCCAAGATTACGACAGGGGGCGCTGGAACACTGAAGCTTTCTTT. Its translation: CASSQDYDRGRWNTEAFF.

V usage is TRBV30 and J usage is TRBJ1-6; TRBD1 agrees at 8 bases. The V segment lost 4 bases and the J segment 3 bases; nucleotides outside the gene matches: 2. This CDR3 contains 14 residues. The germline gives CDR1 GTSNPN, CDR2 SVGIG (reference sequence). Here the CDR3 DNA reads TGTGCCTGGATGGGACAGGTCTATAATTCACCCCTCCACTTT. Its protein is CAWMGQVYNSPLHF.

The V gene is TRBV5-4, the J gene TRBJ1-2; D gene uncertain. V was trimmed by 2 bases and J by 2 bases, leaving 10 bases between them. This CDR3 contains 14 residues. Germline V gene sequence: CDR1 SGHNT, CDR2 YYREEE (reference sequence). The CDR3 region is CASSFNTENYGYTF. The CDR3 DNA reads as TGTGCCAGCAGCTTTAATACAGAAAACTATGGCTACACCTTC.

This chain uses TRBV7-9 with TRBJ2-1; weak D call: TRBD1 (6 bases). Germline V gene data show CDR1 as SEHNR and CDR2 as FQNEAQ (reference sequence). The CDR3 runs to 12 residues. The V gene lost 8 bases and the J gene lost 6 bases, with 11 bases spanning the gap. The CDR3 loop is CASAGRGNEQFF. CDR3 in DNA: TGTGCCAGCGCCGGCAGGGGCAATGAGCAGTTCTTC. The whole variable domain, remainder taken from reference TRBV7-9 and TRBJ2-1, is DTGVSQNPRHKITKRGQNVTFRCDPISEHNRLYWYRQTLGQGPEFLTYFQNEAQLEKSRLLSDRFSAERPKGSFSTLEIQRTEQGDSAMYLCASAGRGNEQFFGPGTRLTVL.

This chain links TRBV29-1 with TRBJ2-5, with TRBD2 as a possible D gene (6 bases). This CDR3 is built from 14 residues. Looked up from germline, CDR1 is SQVTM and CDR2 is ANQGSEA. The germline V and J ends were trimmed by 3 bases and 5 bases, with 16 bases remaining between them. The CDR3 bases are TGCAGCGTTGATTCGGGAGCTACTGGGGAGACCCAGTACTTC. Its translation: CSVDSGATGETQYF. Full variable domain (rest looked up from reference TRBV29-1 and TRBJ2-5): SAVISQKPSRDICQRGTSLTIQCQVDSQVTMMFWYRQQPGQSLTLIATANQGSEATYESGFVIDKFPISRPNLTFSTLTVSNMSPEDSSIYLCSVDSGATGETQYFGPGTRLLVL.

This clone was picked up one time. The V and J genes are TRBV2 and TRBJ1-1; TRBD1 might be the D (6 bases). Trimming shortened V by 6 bases and J by 4 bases, and 12 bases separated the two germline ends. The CDR3 runs 13 residues. Germline lookup yields CDR1 SNHLY and CDR2 FYNNEI. CDR3 DNA sequence: TGTGCCAGCAGCCTACAAGGGGGCACTGAAGCTTTCTTT. Translating gives CASSLQGGTEAFF.

J is TRBJ2-1 and V is TRBV5-1; 8 bases align to TRBD2. With 1 base clipped from V and 10 bases from J, the junction kept 7 bases outside the gene matches. The CDR3 is 14 residues long. Germline lookup yields CDR1 SGHRS and CDR2 YFSETQ. The CDR3 sequence: CASSLSSTSGEQFF. For the CDR3, the DNA is TGCGCCAGCAGCTTGTCCTCTACTAGCGGCGAGCAGTTCTTC.

This rearrangement joins TRBV19 to TRBJ2-1; tentative D call: TRBD1 (6 bases). The germline gives CDR1 LNHDA, CDR2 SQIVND (reference sequence). V was shortened by 6 bases and J by 5 bases, with 8 bases between the two germline ends. This CDR3 has 12 amino acids. CDR3 coding DNA: TGTGCCAGTAGGAGGGGGAACAATGAGCAGTTCTTC. The encoded protein is CASRRGNNEQFF. Full variable domain (missing parts from reference TRBV19 and TRBJ2-1): DGGITQSPKYLFRKEGQNVTLSCEQNLNHDAMYWYRQDPGQGLRLIYYSQIVNDFQKGDIAEGYSVSREKKESFPLTVTSAQKNPTAFYLCASRRGNNEQFFGPGTRLTVL.

This clone was seen once. The chain is built from TRBV21-1 and TRBJ2-5; the D call of TRBD2 is as the table states it, not checked on the DNA. TRBV21-1 is classified as a pseudogene. The CDR3 is 16 residues long. The CDR3 DNA reads as TGTGCCAGCAGCAAAGGTAAACTTCCAGGAGGAGAGACCCAGTACTTC. It yields the protein CASSKGKLPGGETQYF.

The rearrangement uses TRBV28 and TRBJ1-6; no firm D call. V was pared by 5 bases and J by 5 bases, with 7 bases between. The length of the CDR3 is 13 residues. The germline V gene encodes CDR1 MDHEN and CDR2 SYDVKM. As DNA, the CDR3 is TGTGCCAGCAGTCCAGCGCATAATTCACCCCTCCACTTT. Encoded protein: CASSPAHNSPLHF.

This chain joins TRBV24-1 and TRBJ2-3, with 10 bases identical to TRBD2. Germline V gives CDR1 KGHDR, CDR2 SFDVKD. The CDR3 totals 16 residues. V shed 3 bases and J 4 bases; nucleotides not matched to a gene: 6. Written as DNA, the CDR3 is TGTGCCACCAGTGATCCTAGCGGGAGATGGGCAGATACGCAGTATTTT. Protein: CATSDPSGRWADTQYF.

The chain joins TRBV10-3 to TRBJ1-4, with 9 bases lining up with TRBD1. The V gene's germline CDR1 is ENHRY and CDR2 SYGVKD. This CDR3 has 16 amino acids. The ends lost 3 bases at V and 8 bases at J; junction bases unmatched: 10. CDR3 nucleotide sequence: TGTGCCATCAGTGAATCGGGACAGGGTGGGGGAGAAAAACTGTTTTTT. Residues: CAISESGQGGGEKLFF.

The J gene is TRBJ1-1, the V gene TRBV6-6, with D unclear. Trimming stripped 7 bases from V and 4 bases from J, with 16 bases between. The germline V gene has CDR1 MNHNY and CDR2 SVGAGI (reference sequence). CDR3 length: 14 residues. CDR3 loop: CASNNGRSFTEAFF. CDR3 nucleotides: TGTGCCAGCAACAACGGGAGGAGCTTCACTGAAGCTTTCTTT.

This rearrangement joins TRBV28 to TRBJ1-1; D unresolved. Germline values: CDR1 MDHEN, CDR2 SYDVKM. V shed 11 bases and J shed 4 bases, with 14 bases lying between them. CDR3 length equals 12 residues. This CDR3 reads CAGGIRGTEAFF. For the CDR3, the DNA is TGTGCCGGAGGGATTCGGGGCACTGAAGCTTTCTTT.

This chain connects TRBV11-2 to TRBJ2-5, with D possibly matching TRBD2 (5 bases). Between the trimmed V and J ends, which lost 5 bases and 4 bases, there was a span of 14 bases. This CDR3 is built from 14 residues. Germline loops: CDR1 SGHAT, CDR2 FQNNGV. In DNA form, the CDR3 reads TGTGCCAGCAGCCAACCCGGGAAGCGAGAGACCCAGTACTTC. Residues: CASSQPGKRETQYF.

The sample holds a few counts of this clone. Other DNA sequences in the sample encode the same CDR3. The chain joins TRBV4-2 to TRBJ2-3; 10 bases are shared with TRBD2. The CDR3 has 16 residues. With 0 bases clipped from V and 1 base from J, the junction kept 1 base outside the gene matches. Germline CDR1 and CDR2: LGHNA and YNFKEQ. In DNA form, the CDR3 reads TGTGCCAGCAGCCAAGATCTAGCGGGAGGCACAGATACGCAGTATTTT. Translation: CASSQDLAGGTDTQYF.

V is TRBV19 and J is TRBJ2-4; D may be TRBD2 (6 bases). V lost 3 bases and J 0 bases, leaving 6 bases between the germline ends. Germline CDR1 and CDR2: LNHDA and SQIVND (reference sequence). The CDR3 consists of 14 residues. The CDR3 loop reads CASSMGLAKNIQYF. CDR3 nucleotide sequence: TGTGCCAGTAGTATGGGACTAGCCAAAAACATTCAGTACTTC.

The chain carries TRBV5-1 and TRBJ1-1, with D possibly matching TRBD1 (6 bases). The CDR3 loop spans 13 amino acids. Germline values: CDR1 SGHRS, CDR2 YFSETQ. Trimming left V 6 bases short and J 7 bases short, with 16 bases between. CDR3 amino acids: CASNPQGSSEAFF. The CDR3 DNA reads as TGCGCCAGCAACCCCCAGGGGAGCAGTGAAGCTTTCTTT.

Only one count was recorded for this clone. The chain couples TRBV5-1 to TRBJ2-5; TRBD2 aligns across 14 bases. Germline CDR1 is SGHRS and CDR2 is YFSETQ. The CDR3 spans 15 residues. Unmatched junction bases numbered 4, after V lost 4 bases and J lost 5 bases. The CDR3 DNA is TGCGCCAGCAGCCGGACTAGCGGGGGGAGGGAGACCCAGTACTTC. It specifies CASSRTSGGRETQYF.